This T cell receptor beta chain was captured by sequencing in a study of identical twins. Overall study results and limits: Memory repertoires lacked the insertion deficit that abundant cord blood beta clonotypes showed. Out-of-frame beta chain sequences displayed weaker excess sharing between twins.

Remarks on this clonotype: The antigen is unknown.

After template switching added a universal primer site, the resulting cDNA carried unique molecular identifiers. TCRdb called the 5' RACE reads again in MiXCR, with one record for every CDR3 protein. The sample includes hundreds of thousands of distinct CDR3 sequences, roughly 18% of them seen just once. Trimming took 3 bases from V and 5 from J; bases not matched to a gene: 3. Germline V gene data show CDR1 as SGHRS and CDR2 as YFSETQ. The CDR3 sequence is 13 residues long. These data were likewise used in another study, on T cells expressing NK-cell markers. This second report adds: Repertoire data for TCR beta were derived from sorted T cells (CD3+CD56+NKG2C+, CD3+CD56+NKG2C- and CD3+CD56-NKG2C+).

Sequencing input: PBMCs. The V gene is TRBV5-1, the J gene TRBJ2-7; 9 nucleotides agree with TRBD1. The origin of this receptor is a woman aged 18-30 years in good health. The CDR3 loop is CASSWTGVDEQYF. The DNA for the CDR3 is TGCGCCAGCAGCTGGACAGGGGTGGACGAGCAGTACTTC.